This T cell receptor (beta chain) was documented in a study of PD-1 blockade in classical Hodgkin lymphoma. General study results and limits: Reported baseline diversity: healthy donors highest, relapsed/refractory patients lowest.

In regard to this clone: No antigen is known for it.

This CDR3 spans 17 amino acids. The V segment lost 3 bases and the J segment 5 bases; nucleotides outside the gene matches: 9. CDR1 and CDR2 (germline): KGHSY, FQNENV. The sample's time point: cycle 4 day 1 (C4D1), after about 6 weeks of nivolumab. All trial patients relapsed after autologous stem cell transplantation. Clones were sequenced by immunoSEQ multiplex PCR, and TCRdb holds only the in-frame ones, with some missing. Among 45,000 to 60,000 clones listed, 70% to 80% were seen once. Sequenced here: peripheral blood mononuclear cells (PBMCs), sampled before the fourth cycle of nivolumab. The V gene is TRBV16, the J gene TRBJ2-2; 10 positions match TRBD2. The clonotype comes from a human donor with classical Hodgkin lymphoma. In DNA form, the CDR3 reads TGTGCCAGCAGCCAGTATACTAGCGGGACGAGGACCGGGGAGCTGTTTTTT. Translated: CASSQYTSGTRTGELFF.